The entry that follows covers one T cell receptor (beta chain) sequence. This sample is drawn from a study of blood T cell repertoires in COVID-19. The assay was immunoSEQ multiplex PCR, and TCRdb's table has in-frame clones only and misses some. This sample carries hundreds of thousands of clones, approximately 90% of them seen once, and the ten largest clones take approximately 6.1%. Trimming took 6 bases from V and 5 from J; bases not matched to a gene: 8. CDR3 length: 14 residues. CDR1 SNHLY and CDR2 FYNNEI come from the germline V gene. This chain connects TRBV2 to TRBJ2-5, with 8 bases fitting TRBD1. Sequenced material: peripheral blood. This clonotype was obtained from an elderly man with acute or convalescent COVID-19. This chain's CDR3 is CASSTGGVGETQYF. The CDR3 nucleotides read TGTGCCAGCAGCACAGGGGGAGTCGGTGAGACCCAGTACTTC.